A single sample is the source of the 22 T cell receptor beta chains below, sequenced in a study of cytomegalovirus exposure and HLA in healthy donors. 60 Vbeta and 13 Jbeta primers were used in PCR. Assay used: immunoSEQ multiplex PCR; TCRdb lists only in-frame clones, some missing. The data hold over 150,000 clones, with 60% to 80% observed a single time. Sequencing was done on a sample of PBMCs. These receptor sequences come from a man between 18 and 35 years old in good health and CMV-seropositive.

The chain recombines TRBV5-5 with TRBJ2-6; unclear D gene. CDR1 and CDR2 from the germline V gene are SGHKS and YYEKEE (reference sequence). V was cut by 1 base and J by 0 bases, with 8 bases left in between. This CDR3 comprises 16 residues. In DNA form, the CDR3 reads TGTGCCAGCAGCTTGCAGGTGTCCTCTGGGGCCAACGTCCTGACTTTC. Amino acid sequence: CASSLQVSSGANVLTF. Complete variable domain (other parts from reference TRBV5-5 and TRBJ2-6): DAGVTQSPTHLIKTRGQQVTLRCSPISGHKSVSWYQQVLGQGPQFIFQYYEKEERGRGNFPDRFSARQFPNYSSELNVNALLLGDSALYLCASSLQVSSGANVLTFGAGSRLTVL.

This chain links TRBV27 with TRBJ2-4; D gene unclear. The CDR3 sequence is 14 residues long. With 3 bases removed from V and 0 bases from J, the gap between germline ends came to 6 bases. Germline CDR1 and CDR2: MNHEY and SMNVEV (reference sequence). CDR3 DNA sequence: TGTGCCAGCAGTTTCGGTAGAGCCAAAAACATTCAGTACTTC. This encodes CASSFGRAKNIQYF.

The chain joins TRBV4-2 to TRBJ1-2, with D unclear. The germline gives CDR1 LGHNA, CDR2 YNFKEQ. Trimming cost V 4 bases and J 4 bases, with 4 bases left between them. The CDR3 runs to 11 residues. The CDR3 loop is CASSLGYGYTF. CDR3 coding DNA: TGTGCCAGCAGCCTCGGCTATGGCTACACCTTC.

The genes are TRBV11-2 and TRBJ2-2, with D possibly matching TRBD1 (6 bases). The germline V and J ends were trimmed by 6 bases and 1 base, with 9 bases remaining between them. Germline V gene lookup returns CDR1 SGHAT and CDR2 FQNNGV. The CDR3 is 14 amino acids. The CDR3 is CASSRGRNTGELFF. The CDR3, as DNA: TGTGCCAGCAGTAGGGGGAGGAACACCGGGGAGCTGTTTTTT.

The chain recombines TRBV7-9 with TRBJ1-1, with 9 bases that match TRBD1. V shed 3 bases and J 3 bases; nucleotides not matched to a gene: 5. CDR1 is SEHNR, CDR2 FQNEAQ, per germline (reference sequence). The CDR3 length is 15 residues. The CDR3: CASSFRTGADTEAFF. Written as DNA, the CDR3 is TGTGCCAGCAGCTTTCGGACAGGGGCCGACACTGAAGCTTTCTTT.

The rearrangement uses TRBV15 and TRBJ2-3; D unclear. Germline CDR1 reads LNHNV; CDR2 reads YYDKDF (reference sequence). The CDR3 is 13 amino acids. The V gene lost 7 bases and the J gene lost 1 base, with 9 bases spanning the gap. Here the CDR3 DNA reads TGTGCCACCAAAACCCCGGGCACAGATACGCAGTATTTT. Translated, it gives CATKTPGTDTQYF.

The rearrangement uses TRBV5-1 and TRBJ2-7, with TRBD2 as a possible D gene (5 bases). Looked up from germline, CDR1 is SGHRS and CDR2 is YFSETQ. V was cut by 0 bases and J by 3 bases, with 19 bases left in between. CDR3 length: 17 residues. CDR3 protein: CASSLGVGGARNYEQYF. CDR3 nucleotide sequence: TGCGCCAGCAGCTTGGGAGTAGGAGGCGCCCGGAACTACGAGCAGTACTTC. The full variable domain, rest sourced from reference TRBV5-1 and TRBJ2-7, is KAGVTQTPRYLIKTRGQQVTLSCSPISGHRSVSWYQQTPGQGLQFLFEYFSETQRNKGNFPGRFSGRQFSNSRSEMNVSTLELGDSALYLCASSLGVGGARNYEQYFGPGTRLTVT.

The chain recombines TRBV5-1 with TRBJ1-4; the D is unclear. Per germline, CDR1 SGHRS and CDR2 YFSETQ. The CDR3 has 18 amino acids. The V gene lost 1 base and the J gene lost 0 bases, with 16 bases spanning the gap. DNA of the CDR3: TGCGCCAGCAGCTTGCGAGCACAGAGCATTACAACTAATGAAAAACTGTTTTTT. Residues: CASSLRAQSITTNEKLFF.

The CDR3 DNA follows: TGTGCCATCAGTGAGGTTAGCGGGAGTCTGCCAGATACGCAGTATTTT. Amino acid sequence: CAISEVSGSLPDTQYF. The J gene is TRBJ2-3, the V gene TRBV10-3; TRBD2 matches 9 bases. Germline CDR1 ENHRY, CDR2 SYGVKD. The V segment lost 2 bases and the J segment 4 bases; nucleotides outside the gene matches: 7. This CDR3 is 16 amino acids long.

The chain combines TRBV6-6 with TRBJ2-3; 7 bases are a match to TRBD2. V shed 4 bases, J shed 1 base, and the junction held 8 bases outside the gene matches. CDR1 is MNHNY, CDR2 SVGAGI, per germline (reference sequence). The CDR3 has 16 residues. Here the CDR3 DNA reads TGTGCCAGCAGTTTACGGCGGGAGCAGGGCACAGATACGCAGTATTTT. As protein: CASSLRREQGTDTQYF.

This CDR3 reads CASSLAGRTYGYTF. The DNA of the CDR3 is TGCGCCAGCAGCTTGGCGGGGAGAACCTATGGCTACACCTTC. This chain joins TRBV5-1 and TRBJ1-2; D is unresolved. CDR3 length: 14 amino acids. Trimming pared 0 bases from V and 4 bases from J, leaving 10 bases between. CDR1 and CDR2 (germline): SGHRS, YFSETQ.

The rearrangement links TRBV5-1 to TRBJ2-5, with D possibly matching TRBD2 (7 bases). The CDR3 runs to 14 residues. Germline assignment: CDR1 SGHRS and CDR2 YFSETQ. V lost 7 bases and J lost 2, with 15 bases in between. As DNA, the CDR3 is TGCGCCAGCTGGGGAGGGGGGGCACAAGAGACCCAGTACTTC. Protein sequence: CASWGGGAQETQYF.

This clone was recorded once. The chain is built from TRBV2 and TRBJ2-7; D remains ambiguous. The CDR3 is 14 residues long. V lost 6 bases and J 3 bases, leaving 15 bases between the germline ends. Germline V gene lookup returns CDR1 SNHLY and CDR2 FYNNEI. The CDR3 reads CASRSTPVSYEQYF. CDR3 nucleotides: TGTGCCAGCAGGAGTACTCCGGTGAGCTACGAGCAGTACTTC. The complete variable domain, with remaining parts taken from reference TRBV2 and TRBJ2-7, reads EPEVTQTPSHQVTQMGQEVILRCVPISNHLYFYWYRQILGQKVEFLVSFYNNEISEKSEIFDDQFSVERPDGSNFTLKIRSTKLEDSAMYFCASRSTPVSYEQYFGPGTRLTVT.

This clone was detected a few times. This chain uses TRBV9 with TRBJ2-7, with TRBD1 matching 9 bases. The CDR3 runs to 15 residues. Losses at the gene ends were 2 bases for V and 2 bases for J; bases not matched to a gene: 5. From germline, CDR1 is SGDLS and CDR2 YYNGEE. The CDR3 is CASSVRDRVTYEQYF. In DNA, the CDR3 is TGTGCCAGCAGCGTCCGGGACAGGGTCACCTACGAGCAGTACTTC.

The chain links TRBV6-5 to TRBJ1-3, with D unclear. The CDR3 has 15 residues. Germline-derived CDR1 and CDR2 are MNHEY and SVGAGI. Trimming left V 7 bases short and J 3 bases short, with 16 bases between. The DNA for the CDR3 is TGTGCCAGCACCCCTAAACAATCGGGTGGAAACACCATATATTTT. Protein: CASTPKQSGGNTIYF.

This clone turned up a few times. Relative to the germline gene, one junction end is altered; a read error may explain this. J is TRBJ2-1 and V is TRBV7-9; TRBD2 matches at 8 bases. CDR1 is SEHNR, CDR2 FQNEAQ, per germline (reference sequence). The CDR3 consists of 18 residues. CDR3 protein: CSSSLASGTGGTRNEQFF. In DNA, the CDR3 is TGTTCCAGCAGCTTAGCCAGCGGAACGGGAGGGACTAGGAATGAGCAGTTCTTC.

The chain is built from TRBV30 and TRBJ2-1; D is possibly TRBD1 (5 bases). The CDR3 consists of 13 residues. With 4 bases removed from V and 1 base from J, the gap between germline ends came to 8 bases. CDR1 is GTSNPN and CDR2 is SVGIG in the germline V gene (reference sequence). The CDR3 coding sequence is TGTGCCTGGACAGGGCGGTCCTACAATGAGCAGTTCTTC. It translates to CAWTGRSYNEQFF.

The chain joins TRBV7-2 to TRBJ1-2; tentatively, D is TRBD1 (6 bases). Trimming stripped 2 bases from V and 2 bases from J, with 9 bases between. Germline values: CDR1 SGHTA, CDR2 FQGNSA. This CDR3 spans 14 amino acids. DNA for the CDR3: TGTGCCAGCAGCTTAAGACAGGAGAACTATGGCTACACCTTC. As protein: CASSLRQENYGYTF.

J is TRBJ1-6 and V is TRBV19; D unclear. Trimming left V 1 base short and J 10 bases short, with 11 bases between. Germline loops: CDR1 LNHDA, CDR2 SQIVND (reference sequence). The CDR3 spans 14 residues. The CDR3, as DNA: TGTGCCAGTAGTATAGGAGAGGGAGACTCACCCCTCCACTTT. Translation: CASSIGEGDSPLHF.

The V and J genes are TRBV4-3 and TRBJ2-1; a possible D gene is TRBD1 (5 bases). V was pared by 0 bases and J by 9 bases, with 12 bases between. The CDR3 consists of 14 residues. Looked up from germline, CDR1 is LGHNA and CDR2 is YSLEER. The CDR3 loop reads CASSQDSKGIEQFF. For the CDR3, the DNA is TGCGCCAGCAGCCAAGATAGCAAGGGGATTGAGCAGTTCTTC.

This chain links TRBV7-2 with TRBJ2-1, with D possibly matching TRBD2 (5 bases). The CDR3 is made up of 16 amino acids. V was clipped by 5 bases and J by 0 bases, with 14 bases between them. The germline gives CDR1 SGHTA, CDR2 FQGNSA. In DNA form, the CDR3 reads TGTGCCAGCAGCCCCTGGACTGGTAGCTCCTACAATGAGCAGTTCTTC. Its protein is CASSPWTGSSYNEQFF.

This chain connects TRBV5-1 to TRBJ1-4; the D gene is possibly TRBD1 (5 bases). Trimming stripped 3 bases from V and 4 bases from J, with 16 bases between. This CDR3 region has 16 residues. Germline V lookup: CDR1 SGHRS, CDR2 YFSETQ. CDR3 residues: CASSWGDAWGNEKLFF. The CDR3 DNA follows: TGCGCCAGCAGCTGGGGGGACGCCTGGGGTAATGAAAAACTGTTTTTT.